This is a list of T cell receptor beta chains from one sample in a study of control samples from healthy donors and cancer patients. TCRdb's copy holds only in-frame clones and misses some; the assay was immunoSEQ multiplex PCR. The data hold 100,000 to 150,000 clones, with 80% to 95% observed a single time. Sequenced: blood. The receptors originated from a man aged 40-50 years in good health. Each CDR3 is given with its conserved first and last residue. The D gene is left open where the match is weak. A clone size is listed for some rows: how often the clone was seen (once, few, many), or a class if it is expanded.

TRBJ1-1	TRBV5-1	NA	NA	TGCGCCAGCAGCTCCAACCCGACAGGAATGAACACTGAAGCTTTCTTT	CASSSNPTGMNTEAFF
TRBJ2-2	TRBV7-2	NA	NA	TGTGCCAGCAGCTATGGAATTTACACTCCCGGGGAGCTGTTTTTT	CASSYGIYTPGELFF
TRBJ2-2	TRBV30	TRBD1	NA	TGTGCCCGGGACAGGGGCCCCACACATACCGGGGAGCTGTTTTTT	CARDRGPTHTGELFF
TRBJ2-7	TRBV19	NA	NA	TGTGCCAGTAGTATAGATGGGATGGAGGACTCCTACGAGCAGTACTTC	CASSIDGMEDSYEQYF
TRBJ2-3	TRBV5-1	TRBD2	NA	TGCGCCAGCAGCTTACTAGCGGGGAGAGATACGCAGTATTTT	CASSLLAGRDTQYF
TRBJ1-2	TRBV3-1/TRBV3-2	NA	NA	TGTGCCAGCAGCCAAGGAATCGCTTGGTATGGCTACACCTTC	CASSQGIAWYGYTF
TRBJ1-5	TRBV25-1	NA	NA	TGTGCCAGCAGTGCCTGGGAAGGGCCAGGGAATCAGCCCCAGCATTTT	CASSAWEGPGNQPQHF
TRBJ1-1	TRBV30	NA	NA	TGTGCCTGGAGTGTACTGAGTGAAGCTTTCTTT	CAWSVLSEAFF
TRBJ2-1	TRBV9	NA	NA	TGTGCCAGCAGCTCCGGGACGTACAATGAGCAGTTCTTC	CASSSGTYNEQFF
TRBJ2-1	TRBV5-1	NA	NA	TGCGCCAGCAGCTTGGCCTCGGACGGCAAGAAGCAGTTCTTC	CASSLASDGKKQFF
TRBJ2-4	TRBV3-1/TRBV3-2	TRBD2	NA	TGTGCCAGCAGCCAACTCCTCGGGGGGGCCAAAAACATTCAGTACTTC	CASSQLLGGAKNIQYF
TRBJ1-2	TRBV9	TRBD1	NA	TGTGCCAGCAGCCGGGACAGATATGGCTACACCTTC	CASSRDRYGYTF
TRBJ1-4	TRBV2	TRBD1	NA	TGTGCCAGCAGTGAGAGGACAGGAACTAATGAAAAACTGTTTTTT	CASSERTGTNEKLFF
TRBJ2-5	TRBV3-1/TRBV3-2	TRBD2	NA	TGTGCCAGCAGCCAACCTGTTTGGGGCGGGGGGGAAGAGACCCAGTACTTC	CASSQPVWGGGEETQYF
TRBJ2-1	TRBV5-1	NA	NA	TGCGCCAGCAGCGGGCCGTTAAGCTCCTACAATGAGCAGTTCTTC	CASSGPLSSYNEQFF
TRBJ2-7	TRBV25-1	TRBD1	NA	TGTGCCAGCAGGGAGGACAGGCCCAACGGCGAGCAGTACTTC	CASREDRPNGEQYF
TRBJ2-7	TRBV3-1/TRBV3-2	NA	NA	TGTGCCAGCAGCCAGGCGGGACGGGAGACCTACGAGCAGTACTTC	CASSQAGRETYEQYF
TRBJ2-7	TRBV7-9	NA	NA	TGTGCCAGCATTGACATAACTCTCGGCCGCGGCTCGCAGTACTTC	CASIDITLGRGSQYF
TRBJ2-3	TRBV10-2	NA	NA	TGCGCCAGCACAGCTAGCCTTCCCGCAGATACGCAGTATTTT	CASTASLPADTQYF
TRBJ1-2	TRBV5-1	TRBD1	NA	TGCGCCAGCAGCCTGGGACAGTTTGGGGGCTACACCTTC	CASSLGQFGGYTF
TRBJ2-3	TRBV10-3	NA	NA	TGTGCCATCAGTGATCCCGCCAGGGGCACAGATACGCAGTATTTT	CAISDPARGTDTQYF
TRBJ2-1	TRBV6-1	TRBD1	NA	TGTGCCAGCAGTGAATTTTGGGACAGTGTATACAATGAGCAGTTCTTC	CASSEFWDSVYNEQFF
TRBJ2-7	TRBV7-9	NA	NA	TGTGCCAGCAGCTTTTCATCTTCCGAGCAGTACTTC	CASSFSSSEQYF
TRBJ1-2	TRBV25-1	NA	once	TGTGCCAGCAGCCAGGATAACTATGGCTACACCTTC	CASSQDNYGYTF
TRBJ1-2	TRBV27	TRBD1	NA	TGTGCCAGCAGTTCTACAGGGGTCTATGGCTACACCTTC	CASSSTGVYGYTF
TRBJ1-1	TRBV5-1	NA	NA	TGCGCCAGCAGCTTGTTGGGGACAAAGAACACTGAAGCTTTCTTT	CASSLLGTKNTEAFF
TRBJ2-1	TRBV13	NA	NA	TGTGCCAGCAGCTTAGGCTGGGGGGCCTATAGCTCCTACAATGAGCAGTTCTTC	CASSLGWGAYSSYNEQFF
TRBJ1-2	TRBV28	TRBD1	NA	TGTGCCAGCAGTATCTCGGGACAGGGGGACTATGGCTACACCTTC	CASSISGQGDYGYTF
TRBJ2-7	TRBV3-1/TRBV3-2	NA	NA	TGTGCCGCGGAAGCCAGAAGCTACGAGCAGTACTTC	CAAEARSYEQYF
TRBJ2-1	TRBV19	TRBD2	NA	TGTGCCAGTAGCCCCGGGACTAGCGGAGGGGGTGAGCAGTTCTTC	CASSPGTSGGGEQFF
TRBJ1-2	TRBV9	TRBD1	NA	TGTGCCAGCAGCGTAAGGGACAGGCCGATTTATGGCTACACCTTC	CASSVRDRPIYGYTF
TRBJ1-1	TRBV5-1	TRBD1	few	TGCGCCAGCAGCCCGTGGACAGGGAGCACTGAAGCTTTCTTT	CASSPWTGSTEAFF
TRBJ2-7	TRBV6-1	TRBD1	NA	TGTGCCAGCAGTGAATTGAAGGGGACAGGGCTGAACTTC	CASSELKGTGLNF
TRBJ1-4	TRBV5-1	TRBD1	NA	TGCGCCAGCAGCGAGACAGGGGGGAGTGAAAAACTGTTTTTT	CASSETGGSEKLFF
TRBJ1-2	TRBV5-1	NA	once	TGCGCCAGCAGCTTGGTTCGGGGAGCCTATGGCTACACCTTC	CASSLVRGAYGYTF
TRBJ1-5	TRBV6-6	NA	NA	TGTGCCAGCAGTCCTCTGGGGGAGGTCAATCAGCCCCAGCATTTT	CASSPLGEVNQPQHF
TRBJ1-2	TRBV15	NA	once	TGTGCCACCAGCAGAGATAAGGGGGGCTATGGCTACACCTTC	CATSRDKGGYGYTF
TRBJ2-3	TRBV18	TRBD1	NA	TGTGCCAGCTCACCCCCGGGACAGGGATATGGTACGCAGTATTTT	CASSPPGQGYGTQYF
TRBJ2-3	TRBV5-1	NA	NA	TGCGCCAGCAGCTTGGAAGGGGGTAGGGGCTTCTTGACAGATACGCAGTATTTT	CASSLEGGRGFLTDTQYF
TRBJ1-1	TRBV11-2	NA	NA	TGTGCCAGCAGCTTTACCGGGACTCAAGAAGATGAAGCTTTCTTT	CASSFTGTQEDEAFF
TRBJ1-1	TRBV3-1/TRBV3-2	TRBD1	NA	TGTGCCAGCAGCCAAGATCATTGGGAAGGGGGCGCGGCCCCTGAAGCTTTCTTT	CASSQDHWEGGAAPEAFF
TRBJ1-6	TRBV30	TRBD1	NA	TGTGCCTGGACCCGGACAGGGACTTCACCCCTCCACTTT	CAWTRTGTSPLHF
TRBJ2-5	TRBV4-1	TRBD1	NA	TGCGCCAGCAGCCACGGGACAGGGGATGGGGGGACCCAGTACTTC	CASSHGTGDGGTQYF
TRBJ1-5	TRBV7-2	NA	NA	TGTGCCAGCAGCTTAGCACAGGGCGGCAATCAGCCCCAGCATTTT	CASSLAQGGNQPQHF
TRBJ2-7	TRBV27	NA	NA	TGTGCCAGCAGTTTAACCTTCGGAGCCTCCTACGAGCAGTACTTC	CASSLTFGASYEQYF
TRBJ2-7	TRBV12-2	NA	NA	TGTGCAAGTCGCTTAGCGCGGATGGGACGGGACCTGGGCCGAGCCGGCTACGAGCAGTACTTC	CASRLARMGRDLGRAGYEQYF
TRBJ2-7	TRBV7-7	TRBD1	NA	TGTGCTAGCAGCCTGGGACAGCCTACCGAAGGCTACGAGCAGTACTTC	CASSLGQPTEGYEQYF
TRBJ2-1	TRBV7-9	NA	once	TGTGCCAGCAGCGACCCCGAGAGTGAGTTCTTC	CASSDPESEFF